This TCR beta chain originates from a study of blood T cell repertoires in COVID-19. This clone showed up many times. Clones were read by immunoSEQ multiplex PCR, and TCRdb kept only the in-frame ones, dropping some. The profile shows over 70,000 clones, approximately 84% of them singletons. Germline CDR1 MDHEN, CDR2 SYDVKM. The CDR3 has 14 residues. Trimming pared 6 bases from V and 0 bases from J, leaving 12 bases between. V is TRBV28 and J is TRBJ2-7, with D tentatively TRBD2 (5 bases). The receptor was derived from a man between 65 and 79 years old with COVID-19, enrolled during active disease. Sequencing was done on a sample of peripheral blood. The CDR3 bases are TGTGCCAGCAGCTTTCAAGGACTCTCCTACGAGCAGTACTTC. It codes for CASSFQGLSYEQYF. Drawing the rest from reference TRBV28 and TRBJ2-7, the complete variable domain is DVKVTQSSRYLVKRTGEKVFLECVQDMDHENMFWYRQDPGLGLRLIYFSYDVKMKEKGDIPEGYSVSREKKERFSLILESASTNQTSMYLCASSFQGLSYEQYFGPGTRLTVT.